This TCR beta chain was sequenced in a study of HIV-infected children after antiretroviral therapy interruption. Study-level points and caveats: By the end of treatment interruption, naive CD4+ clonality (Gini) increased.

This clonotype was seen ten or more times. Its antigen is currently unknown. Treatment here: PENTA 11 planned treatment interruption arm or continuous ART arm. The TCR library was built from RNA with a 3' RACE protocol and unique molecular identifiers. TCRdb re-derived calls from the 3' RACE reads in MiXCR, one entry per CDR3 protein. The sample has 30,000 to 40,000 distinct CDR3 sequences; more than 6.5% are singletons. This CDR3 region has 14 residues. V gave up 1 base and J gave up 5 bases; unmatched junction bases: 2. Sequencing used CD45RA+ CD4+ T cells from PBMCs, pooled from several time points, obtained from a donor given antiretroviral therapy, either interrupted or continuous. Subset noted: naive CD4+ CD45RA+ CD45RO- T cells. The V call is TRBV23-1, the J call TRBJ1-5; 7 nucleotides match TRBD1. Being an ORF, TRBV23-1 has a function that is uncertain. This TCR derives from a pool of human donors with HIV. The CDR3: CASSQYTGDQPQHF. The CDR3 region has the DNA TGCGCCAGCAGTCAATATACAGGGGATCAGCCCCAGCATTTT.